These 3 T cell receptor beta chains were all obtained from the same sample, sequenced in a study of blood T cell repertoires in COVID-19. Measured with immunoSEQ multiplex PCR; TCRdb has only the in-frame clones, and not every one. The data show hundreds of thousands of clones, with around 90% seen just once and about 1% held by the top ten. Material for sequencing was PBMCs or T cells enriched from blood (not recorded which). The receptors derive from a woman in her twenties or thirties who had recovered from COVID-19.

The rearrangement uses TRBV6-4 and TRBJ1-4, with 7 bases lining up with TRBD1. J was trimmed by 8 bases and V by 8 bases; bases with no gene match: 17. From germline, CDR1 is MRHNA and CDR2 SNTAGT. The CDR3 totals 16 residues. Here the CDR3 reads CASRAYGAGGFEKLFF. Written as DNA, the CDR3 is TGTGCCAGCCGGGCTTATGGAGCAGGGGGATTCGAAAAACTGTTTTTT.

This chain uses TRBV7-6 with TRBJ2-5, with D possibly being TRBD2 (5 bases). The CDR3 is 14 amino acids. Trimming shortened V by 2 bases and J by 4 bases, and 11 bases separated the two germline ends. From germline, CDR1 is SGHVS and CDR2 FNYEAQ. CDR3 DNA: TGTGCCAGCAGCTTACTCCCGGCGGGAGAGACCCAGTACTTC. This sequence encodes CASSLLPAGETQYF.

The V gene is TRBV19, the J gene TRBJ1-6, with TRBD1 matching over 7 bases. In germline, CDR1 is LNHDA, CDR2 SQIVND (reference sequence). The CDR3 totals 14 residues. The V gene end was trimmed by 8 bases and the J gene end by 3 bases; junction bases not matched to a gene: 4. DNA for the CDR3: TGTGCCAGTTTCGCAGGGGGCTATAATTCACCCCTCCACTTT. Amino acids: CASFAGGYNSPLHF.